One and the same sample provided the 20 T cell receptor beta chains below, sequenced in a study of cytomegalovirus exposure and HLA in healthy donors. Primers: 60 Vbeta forward and 13 Jbeta reverse. The table came from immunoSEQ multiplex PCR; TCRdb's copy has only in-frame clones and leaves some out. The sample shows some 200,000 clones, around 86% of them seen only once. The specimen was PBMCs. The source is a man aged 35 to 55 in good health and CMV-seropositive.

The chain employs TRBV21-1 and TRBJ1-2; no DNA check was done on the table's D call, TRBD1. TRBV21-1 is tagged as a pseudogene. The CDR3 extends over 17 amino acids. CDR3 sequence reads: CASSKVEPTGGIYGYTF. DNA for the CDR3: TGTGCCAGCAGCAAAGTTGAACCCACAGGGGGTATCTATGGCTACACCTTC.

The chain recombines TRBV7-9 with TRBJ1-2, with D possibly being TRBD1 (5 bases). Per the germline V gene, CDR1 is SEHNR and CDR2 is FQNEAQ (reference sequence). This CDR3 contains 15 residues. Deletions cut 5 bases from V and 5 bases from J, with 18 bases between. This CDR3 reads CASSTSGREGYGYTF. As DNA, the CDR3 is TGTGCCAGCAGCACATCCGGACGGGAGGGGTATGGCTACACCTTC.

The chain employs TRBV6-6 and TRBJ2-7, with a weak D call TRBD1 (6 bases). CDR3 size: 14 residues. Germline values: CDR1 MNHNY, CDR2 SVGAGI (reference sequence). Trimming took off 5 bases at V and 7 bases at J, with 18 bases between the two ends. The CDR3 spells CASSQDRLLPEQYF. The CDR3 DNA reads as TGTGCCAGCAGTCAGGACAGACTACTCCCAGAGCAGTACTTC.

The chain carries TRBV9 and TRBJ2-5, with 9 bases aligning to TRBD2. Per germline, CDR1 SGDLS and CDR2 YYNGEE. This CDR3 is built from 16 residues. The junction had 8 bases not matched to a gene; V was cut back by 4 bases and J by 1 base. CDR3 residues: CASSSAAGGGQETQYF. The CDR3 DNA follows: TGTGCCAGCAGCTCAGCTGCGGGGGGGGGCCAAGAGACCCAGTACTTC.

This chain uses TRBV5-5 with TRBJ1-3; D possibly corresponds to TRBD1 (5 bases). CDR3 length: 18 amino acids. V lost 1 base to trimming and J lost 1 base, with 18 bases between them. The germline V gene encodes CDR1 SGHKS and CDR2 YYEKEE (reference sequence). CDR3 DNA sequence: TGTGCCAGCAGCTTGCTCGGGGGAGCCTTCCCTTCTGGAAACACCATATATTTT. This sequence encodes CASSLLGGAFPSGNTIYF.

The V gene is TRBV11-3, the J gene TRBJ2-1, with TRBD1 matching over 11 bases. V shed 8 bases and J 6 bases; nucleotides not matched to a gene: 3. The CDR3 consists of 13 residues. Germline CDR1 reads SGHNT; CDR2 reads YENEEA. As DNA, the CDR3 is TGTGCCAGCTCCGGGACAGGGGGCAATGAGCAGTTCTTC. This encodes CASSGTGGNEQFF.

CDR3 region: CASRGQGTAKNIQYF. DNA for the CDR3: TGTGCCAGCAGGGGACAGGGGACAGCCAAAAACATTCAGTACTTC. The rearrangement uses TRBV2 and TRBJ2-4, with TRBD1 identical over 10 bases. V was pared by 6 bases and J by 0 bases, with 2 bases of the junction left unmatched. Germline lookup yields CDR1 SNHLY and CDR2 FYNNEI. The CDR3 is 15 amino acids. The full variable domain, in which reference TRBV2 and TRBJ2-4 provide the parts outside the CDR3, is EPEVTQTPSHQVTQMGQEVILRCVPISNHLYFYWYRQILGQKVEFLVSFYNNEISEKSEIFDDQFSVERPDGSNFTLKIRSTKLEDSAMYFCASRGQGTAKNIQYFGAGTRLSVL.

V is TRBV6-6 and J is TRBJ2-5; the D gene is possibly TRBD2 (5 bases). The CDR3 totals 13 residues. Trimming shortened V by 2 bases and J by 5 bases, and 9 bases separated the two germline ends. The germline gives CDR1 MNHNY, CDR2 SVGAGI (reference sequence). The CDR3 sequence: CASSYGLRETQYF. The CDR3 nucleotides read TGTGCCAGCAGTTACGGACTCAGGGAGACCCAGTACTTC.

CDR3 in amino acids: CASSSHGETQYF. CDR3 DNA: TGTGCCAGCAGCTCCCACGGGGAGACCCAGTACTTC. This chain links TRBV9 with TRBJ2-5; D is unclear. The CDR3 has 12 amino acids. V was clipped by 4 bases and J by 5 bases, with 9 bases between them. The germline CDR1 and CDR2 sequences are SGDLS and YYNGEE.

The count of this clone is one. The junction and the germline gene differ at one end; a read error may be behind it. The chain couples TRBV7-9 to TRBJ2-7; tentative D call: TRBD2 (6 bases). The CDR3 spans 12 residues. Germline V gene sequence: CDR1 SEHNR, CDR2 FQNEAQ (reference sequence). CDR3 amino acids: CSSSLEGFEQYF. CDR3 coding DNA: TGTTCCAGCAGCTTGGAGGGCTTCGAGCAGTACTTC.

The chain couples TRBV11-3 to TRBJ2-2, with 12 bases lining up with TRBD1. The germline CDR1 and CDR2 sequences are SGHNT and YENEEA. This CDR3 is 16 amino acids long. The trim removed 4 bases at V and 7 bases at J, leaving 7 bases unmatched. CDR3 DNA: TGTGCCAGCAGCTCCCGGGGACAGGGGGCCGGCGGGGAGCTGTTTTTT. The encoded protein is CASSSRGQGAGGELFF.

This rearrangement joins TRBV6-1 to TRBJ2-2; a weak D match, TRBD1 (7 bases). The V gene lost 1 base and the J gene lost 7 bases, with 13 bases spanning the gap. The CDR3 contains 15 residues. Germline loops: CDR1 MNHNS, CDR2 SASEGT. This CDR3 reads CASSEVRRGLGELFF. The CDR3 region has the DNA TGTGCCAGCAGTGAAGTGAGGAGGGGGCTCGGGGAGCTGTTTTTT.

The chain combines TRBV11-1 with TRBJ2-3, with D possibly being TRBD2 (5 bases). Per the germline V gene, CDR1 is SGHAT and CDR2 is FQDESV (reference sequence). The CDR3 length is 15 residues. Trimming pared 1 base from V and 6 bases from J, leaving 14 bases between. The CDR3 bases are TGTGCCAGCAGCTTAGTCGTGCCTCGAGGGGATACGCAGTATTTT. Encoded protein: CASSLVVPRGDTQYF.

The chain uses TRBV4-1 and TRBJ2-2, with D perhaps TRBD1 (8 bases). This CDR3 has 17 residues. Per germline, CDR1 MGHRA and CDR2 YSYEKL. Trimming removed 2 bases at V and 6 bases at J, with 19 bases between. The CDR3: CASSQQYRGGEPGELFF. The CDR3 region has the DNA TGCGCCAGCAGCCAACAATACAGGGGGGGGGAACCCGGGGAGCTGTTTTTT.

This clone occurred once. The chain links TRBV28 to TRBJ1-4; 9 bases are shared with TRBD1. Germline loops: CDR1 MDHEN, CDR2 SYDVKM. J gave up 7 bases and V 6 bases, and 6 bases lay outside the gene matches. This CDR3 contains 14 residues. CDR3 residues: CASRGQGWPEKLFF. As DNA, the CDR3 is TGTGCCAGCAGGGGACAGGGATGGCCTGAAAAACTGTTTTTT. Looking up the rest from reference TRBV28 and TRBJ1-4 gives the full variable domain: DVKVTQSSRYLVKRTGEKVFLECVQDMDHENMFWYRQDPGLGLRLIYFSYDVKMKEKGDIPEGYSVSREKKERFSLILESASTNQTSMYLCASRGQGWPEKLFFGSGTQLSVL.

The rearrangement links TRBV6-1 to TRBJ2-7; 7 bases are shared with TRBD1. Trimming at V came to 4 bases and at J to 4 bases, leaving 7 bases not matched to a gene. Germline loops: CDR1 MNHNS, CDR2 SASEGT. This CDR3 has 14 residues. This chain's CDR3 is CASSAWTGVYEQYF. The CDR3 DNA reads TGTGCCAGCAGTGCGTGGACAGGAGTATACGAGCAGTACTTC.

The CDR3 DNA reads as TGTGCCAGCAGTTTCCCGGGACAGGATATTGAGCAGTTCTTC. Translating gives CASSFPGQDIEQFF. The chain recombines TRBV7-9 with TRBJ2-1; TRBD1 matches at 8 bases. Per germline, CDR1 SEHNR and CDR2 FQNEAQ (reference sequence). The CDR3 extends over 14 amino acids. The junction had 10 bases not matched to a gene; V was cut back by 6 bases and J by 9 bases.

This chain uses TRBV6-1 with TRBJ1-5, with D perhaps TRBD1 (6 bases). V lost 6 bases and J lost 4, with 13 bases in between. There are 14 residues in the CDR3. The germline gives CDR1 MNHNS, CDR2 SASEGT. The CDR3 DNA is TGTGCCAGCAGAATACAGGGTAGAAATCAGCCCCAGCATTTT. It encodes CASRIQGRNQPQHF.

The V call is TRBV7-3, the J call TRBJ2-3, with TRBD2 identical over 9 bases. The CDR3 is 15 residues long. Germline-derived CDR1 and CDR2 are SGHTA and FQGTGA. Trimming cost V 2 bases and J 5 bases; bases outside gene matches: 5. The CDR3 DNA sequence: TGTGCCAGCAGCTTAGCGGGGGGGCCCGGAGATACGCAGTATTTT. This gives the protein CASSLAGGPGDTQYF.

The sample holds one count of this clone. The chain combines TRBV27 with TRBJ2-7, with 10 bases matching TRBD2. The CDR3 runs 15 residues. Trimming removed 2 bases from V and 5 bases from J; junction bases left unmatched: 6. Germline CDR1 reads MNHEY; CDR2 reads SMNVEV (reference sequence). As DNA, the CDR3 is TGTGCCAGCAGTTTAGGGCTAGCGGGGGTCGACGAGCAGTACTTC. Translation: CASSLGLAGVDEQYF.